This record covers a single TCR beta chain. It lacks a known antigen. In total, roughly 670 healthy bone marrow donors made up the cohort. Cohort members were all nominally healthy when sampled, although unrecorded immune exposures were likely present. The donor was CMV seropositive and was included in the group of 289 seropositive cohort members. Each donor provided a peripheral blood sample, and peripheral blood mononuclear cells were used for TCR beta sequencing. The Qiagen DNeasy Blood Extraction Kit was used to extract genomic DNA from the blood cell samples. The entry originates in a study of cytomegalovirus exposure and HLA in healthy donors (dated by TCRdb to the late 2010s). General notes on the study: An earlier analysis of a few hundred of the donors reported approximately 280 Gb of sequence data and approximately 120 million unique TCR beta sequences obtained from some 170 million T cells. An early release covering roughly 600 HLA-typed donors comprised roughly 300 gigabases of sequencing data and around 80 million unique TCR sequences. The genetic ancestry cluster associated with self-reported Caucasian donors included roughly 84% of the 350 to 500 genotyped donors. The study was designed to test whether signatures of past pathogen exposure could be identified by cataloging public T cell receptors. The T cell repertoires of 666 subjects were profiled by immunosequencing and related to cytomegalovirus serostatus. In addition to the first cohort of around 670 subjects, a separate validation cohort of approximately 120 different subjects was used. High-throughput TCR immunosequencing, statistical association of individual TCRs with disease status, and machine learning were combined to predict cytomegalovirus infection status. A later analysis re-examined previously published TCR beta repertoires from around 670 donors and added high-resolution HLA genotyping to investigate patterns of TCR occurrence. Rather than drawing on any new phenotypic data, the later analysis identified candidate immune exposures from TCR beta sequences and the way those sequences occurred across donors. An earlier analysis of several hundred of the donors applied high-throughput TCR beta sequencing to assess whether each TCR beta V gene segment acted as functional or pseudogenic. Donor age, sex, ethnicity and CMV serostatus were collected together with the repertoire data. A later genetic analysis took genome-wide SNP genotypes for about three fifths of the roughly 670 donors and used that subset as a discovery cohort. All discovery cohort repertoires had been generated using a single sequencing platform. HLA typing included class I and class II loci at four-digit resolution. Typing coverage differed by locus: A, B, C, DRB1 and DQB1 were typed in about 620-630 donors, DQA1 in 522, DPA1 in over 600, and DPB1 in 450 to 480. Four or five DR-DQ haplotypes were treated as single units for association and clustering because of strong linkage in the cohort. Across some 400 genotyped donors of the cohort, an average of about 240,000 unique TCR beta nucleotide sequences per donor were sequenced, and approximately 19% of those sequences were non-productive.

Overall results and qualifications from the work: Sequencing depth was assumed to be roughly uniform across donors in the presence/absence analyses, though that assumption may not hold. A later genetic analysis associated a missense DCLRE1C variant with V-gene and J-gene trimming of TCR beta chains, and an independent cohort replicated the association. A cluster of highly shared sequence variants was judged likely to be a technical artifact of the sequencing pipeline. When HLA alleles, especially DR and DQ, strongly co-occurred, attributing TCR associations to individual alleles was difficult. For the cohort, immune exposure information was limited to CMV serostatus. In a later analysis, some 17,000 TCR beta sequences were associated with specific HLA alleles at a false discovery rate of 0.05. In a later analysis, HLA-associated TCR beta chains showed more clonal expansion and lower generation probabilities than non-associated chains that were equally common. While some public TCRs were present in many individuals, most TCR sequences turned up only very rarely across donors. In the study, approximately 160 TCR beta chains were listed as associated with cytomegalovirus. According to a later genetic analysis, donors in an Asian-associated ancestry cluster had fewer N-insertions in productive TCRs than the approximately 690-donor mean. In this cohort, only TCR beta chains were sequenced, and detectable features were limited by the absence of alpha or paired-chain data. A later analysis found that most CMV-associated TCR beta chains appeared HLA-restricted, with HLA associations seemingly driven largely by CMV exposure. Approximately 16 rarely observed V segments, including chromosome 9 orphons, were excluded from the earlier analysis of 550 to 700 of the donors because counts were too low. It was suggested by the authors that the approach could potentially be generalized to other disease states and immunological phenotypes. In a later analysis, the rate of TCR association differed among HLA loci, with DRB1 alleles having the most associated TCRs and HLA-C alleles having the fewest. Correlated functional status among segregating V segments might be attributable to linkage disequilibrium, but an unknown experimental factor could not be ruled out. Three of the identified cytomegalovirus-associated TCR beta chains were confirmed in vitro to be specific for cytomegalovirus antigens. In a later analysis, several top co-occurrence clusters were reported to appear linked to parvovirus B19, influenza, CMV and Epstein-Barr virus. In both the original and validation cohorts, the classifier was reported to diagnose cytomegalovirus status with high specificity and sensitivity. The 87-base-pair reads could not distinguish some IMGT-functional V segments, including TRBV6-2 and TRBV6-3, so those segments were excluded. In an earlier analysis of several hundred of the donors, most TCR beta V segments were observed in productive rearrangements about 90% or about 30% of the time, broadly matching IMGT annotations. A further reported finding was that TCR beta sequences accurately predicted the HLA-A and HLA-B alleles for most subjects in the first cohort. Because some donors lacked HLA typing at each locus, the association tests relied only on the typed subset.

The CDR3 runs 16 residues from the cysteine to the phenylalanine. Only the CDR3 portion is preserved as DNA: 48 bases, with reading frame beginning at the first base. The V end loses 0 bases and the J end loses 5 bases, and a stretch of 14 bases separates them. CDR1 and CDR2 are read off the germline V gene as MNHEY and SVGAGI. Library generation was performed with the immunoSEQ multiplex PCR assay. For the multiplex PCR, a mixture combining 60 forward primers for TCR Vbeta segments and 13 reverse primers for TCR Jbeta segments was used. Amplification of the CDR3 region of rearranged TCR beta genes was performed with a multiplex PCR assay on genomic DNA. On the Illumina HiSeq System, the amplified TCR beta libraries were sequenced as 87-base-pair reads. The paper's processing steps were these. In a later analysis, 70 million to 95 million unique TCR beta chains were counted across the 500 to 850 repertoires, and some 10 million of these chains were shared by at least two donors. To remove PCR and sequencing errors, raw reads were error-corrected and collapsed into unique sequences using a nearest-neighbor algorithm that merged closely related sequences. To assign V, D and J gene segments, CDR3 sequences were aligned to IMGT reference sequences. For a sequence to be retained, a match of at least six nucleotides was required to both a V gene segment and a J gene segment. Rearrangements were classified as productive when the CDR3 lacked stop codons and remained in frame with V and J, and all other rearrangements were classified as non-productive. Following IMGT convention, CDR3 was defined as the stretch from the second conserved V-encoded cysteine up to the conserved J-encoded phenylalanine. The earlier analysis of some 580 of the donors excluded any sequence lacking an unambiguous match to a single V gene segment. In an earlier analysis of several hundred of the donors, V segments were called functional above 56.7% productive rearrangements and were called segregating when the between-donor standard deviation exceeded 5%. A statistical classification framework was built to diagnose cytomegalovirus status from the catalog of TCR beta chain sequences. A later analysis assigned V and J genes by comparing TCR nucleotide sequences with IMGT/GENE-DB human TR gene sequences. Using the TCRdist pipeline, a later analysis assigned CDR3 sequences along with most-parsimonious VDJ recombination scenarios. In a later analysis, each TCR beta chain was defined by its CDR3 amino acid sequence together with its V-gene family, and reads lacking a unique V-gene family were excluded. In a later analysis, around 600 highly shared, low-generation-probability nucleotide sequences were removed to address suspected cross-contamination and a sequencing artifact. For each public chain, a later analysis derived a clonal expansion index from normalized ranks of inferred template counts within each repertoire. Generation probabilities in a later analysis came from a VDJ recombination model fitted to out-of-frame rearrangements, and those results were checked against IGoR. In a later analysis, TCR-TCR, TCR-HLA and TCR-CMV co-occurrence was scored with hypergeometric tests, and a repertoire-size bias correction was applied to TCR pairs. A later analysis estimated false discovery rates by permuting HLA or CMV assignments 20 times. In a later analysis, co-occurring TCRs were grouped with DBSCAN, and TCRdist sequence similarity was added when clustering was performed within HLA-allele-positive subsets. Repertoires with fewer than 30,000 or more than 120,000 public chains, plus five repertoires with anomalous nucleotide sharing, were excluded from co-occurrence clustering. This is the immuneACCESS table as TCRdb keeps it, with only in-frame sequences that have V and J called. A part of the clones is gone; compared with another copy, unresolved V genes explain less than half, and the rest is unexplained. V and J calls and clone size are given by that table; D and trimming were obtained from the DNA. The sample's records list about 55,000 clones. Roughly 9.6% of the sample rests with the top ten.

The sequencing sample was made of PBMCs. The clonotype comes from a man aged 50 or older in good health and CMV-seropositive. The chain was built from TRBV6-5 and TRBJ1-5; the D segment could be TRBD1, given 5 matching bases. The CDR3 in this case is CASSYSSSQGHQPQHF. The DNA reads TGTGCCAGCAGTTACTCGAGTAGTCAGGGTCATCAGCCCCAGCATTTT.